These 10 T cell receptor beta chains were all obtained from the same sample, sequenced in a study of T cells after yellow fever vaccination. Each CDR3 protein is one row after TCRdb ran MiXCR on the 5' RACE reads. The sample holds about 260,000 distinct CDR3 sequences, 5.2% seen once. The input for sequencing was CD4+ T cells sorted from PBMCs, taken on the day of the yellow fever booster vaccination. The origin of the receptors is a man aged 18-30 years who received the YFV17D yellow fever vaccine.

This clonotype occurred many times. The genes are TRBV14 and TRBJ2-1; D perhaps matches TRBD1 (5 bases). CDR1 and CDR2 (germline): SGHDN, FVKESK. V dropped 4 bases and J dropped 1 base, with 11 bases sitting between them. The CDR3 length is 15 residues. CDR3: CASSLSDTSYNEQFF. The CDR3 DNA reads as TGTGCCAGCAGCCTTTCGGACACGTCCTACAATGAGCAGTTCTTC.

This clonotype has a handful of counts. The chain joins TRBV7-2 to TRBJ1-6; no reliable D call. Per the germline V gene, CDR1 is SGHTA and CDR2 is FQGNSA. The V and J ends lost 2 bases and 10 bases respectively, with 9 bases between them. This CDR3 is built from 13 residues. The CDR3 reads CASSLMVGSPLHF. As DNA, the CDR3 is TGTGCCAGCAGCTTAATGGTGGGGTCACCCCTCCACTTT. The whole variable domain, remainder taken from reference TRBV7-2 and TRBJ1-6, is GAGVSQSPSNKVTEKGKDVELRCDPISGHTALYWYRQSLGQGLEFLIYFQGNSAPDKSGLPSDRFSAERTGGSVSTLTIQRTQQEDSAVYLCASSLMVGSPLHFGNGTRLTVT.

This clonotype was found a few times. This rearrangement joins TRBV18 to TRBJ2-3; 9 nucleotides align to TRBD1. The CDR3 has 15 residues. J lost 2 bases, V lost 3 bases, and 3 bases had no gene match. Germline V gives CDR1 KGHSH, CDR2 LQKENI. CDR3 sequence reads: CASSPRDRVTDTQYF. In DNA form, the CDR3 reads TGTGCCAGCTCACCTCGGGACAGGGTCACAGATACGCAGTATTTT.

The rearrangement joins TRBV7-2 to TRBJ2-4; D possibly corresponds to TRBD2 (6 bases). The CDR3 is made up of 14 amino acids. Deletions cut 1 base from V and 9 bases from J, with 13 bases between. Germline loops: CDR1 SGHTA, CDR2 FQGNSA. The CDR3 region has the DNA TGTGCCAGCAGCTTAGGAGGAGGGTTGAGCATTCAGTACTTC. It specifies CASSLGGGLSIQYF.

This rearrangement joins TRBV5-6 to TRBJ1-5; 7 bases align to TRBD1. The CDR3 totals 16 residues. Germline values: CDR1 SGHDT, CDR2 YYEEEE. After removal of 0 bases from V and 1 base from J, the junction contained 4 bases not matched to a gene. CDR3 amino acids: CASSLAVRGSNQPQHF. The DNA of the CDR3 is TGTGCCAGCAGCTTGGCAGTCAGGGGGAGCAATCAGCCCCAGCATTTT.

This clonotype was seen a few times. V is TRBV10-1 and J is TRBJ1-5, with TRBD1 as a possible D gene (6 bases). This CDR3 is built from 15 residues. Trimming cost V 3 bases and J 6 bases, with 15 bases left between them. The germline V gene encodes CDR1 WNHNN and CDR2 SYGVQD (reference sequence). Written as DNA, the CDR3 is TGCGCCAGCAGTGAACCCTACAGGGTCACTCAGCCCCAGCATTTT. Protein sequence: CASSEPYRVTQPQHF.

This sequence joins TRBV30 and TRBJ1-1; D remains unclear. Germline-derived CDR1 and CDR2 are GTSNPN and SVGIG (reference sequence). The CDR3 is 13 amino acids. V lost 3 bases and J lost 3, with 11 bases in between. CDR3 in DNA: TGTGCCTGGAGCGAAGCCCCGGACACTGAAGCTTTCTTT. It specifies CAWSEAPDTEAFF.

This clonotype was counted only a few times. For the CDR3, the DNA is TGCAGTGCTAGAGATCCGAGGAATGAAAAACTGTTTTTT. This gives the protein CSARDPRNEKLFF. This chain joins TRBV20-1 and TRBJ1-4; D is unresolved. V lost 0 bases to trimming and J lost 5 bases, with 7 bases between them. This CDR3 is 13 amino acids long. Germline lookup yields CDR1 DFQATT and CDR2 SNEGSKA (reference sequence).

The gene calls are TRBV5-1 and TRBJ2-3; 10 bases agree with TRBD1. The CDR3 is 15 amino acids. CDR1 is SGHRS, CDR2 YFSETQ, per germline. Trimming at V came to 3 bases and at J to 4 bases, leaving 5 bases not matched to a gene. As DNA, the CDR3 is TGCGCCAGCAGCTCCGGGACAGGGGTTTCAGATACGCAGTATTTT. This gives the protein CASSSGTGVSDTQYF.

This clonotype has at least ten counts. CDR3 DNA: TGCAGTGCTAGCCCAGCGGGGCGCTCCTACAATGAGCAGTTCTTC. It translates to CSASPAGRSYNEQFF. This chain joins TRBV20-1 and TRBJ2-1; 7 bases align to TRBD2. In germline, CDR1 is DFQATT, CDR2 SNEGSKA (reference sequence). This CDR3 spans 15 amino acids. The V and J ends lost 3 bases and 0 bases, in that order; junction bases with no gene match: 5.